This paragraph covers one T cell receptor (beta chain) sequence. No antigen is known for it. These data belong to a study of cytomegalovirus exposure and HLA in healthy donors. Overall study results and limits: It was found in a later analysis that first-cohort TCR clusters tended to co-occur in the 90 to 150 validation repertoires. In vitro experiments confirmed that a few CMV-associated chains were specific for CMV antigens. It was reported that the classifier diagnosed cytomegalovirus status with high specificity and sensitivity in both the original and validation cohorts.

Sequencing was performed with immunoSEQ multiplex PCR; in TCRdb, only in-frame clones are kept and a portion is missing. The profile shows hundreds of thousands of clones, 70% to 90% of them singletons. Trimming took off 3 bases at V and 1 base at J, with 16 bases between the two ends. The CDR3 has 15 amino acids. Per germline, CDR1 GTSNPN and CDR2 SVGIG (reference sequence). The clonotype comes from a woman aged 18-29 years in good health and CMV-seronegative. Sequencing input: PBMCs. This chain connects TRBV30 to TRBJ2-7; D ambiguous. Written as DNA, the CDR3 is TGTGCCTGGAGCGCCATCGACACGATTTCCTACGAGCAGTACTTC. It encodes CAWSAIDTISYEQYF.